This T cell receptor beta chain emerged from a study of cytomegalovirus exposure and HLA in healthy donors. Whole-study results and caveats: Some highly shared sequence variants likely arose as a pipeline artifact. Later analysis showed TCR association rates varying by HLA locus, highest for DRB1 and lowest for HLA-C.

V trimming: 10 bases; J trimming: 0 bases; junction bases outside the gene matches: 9. The CDR3 has 15 amino acids. Germline V CDR1 and CDR2: MNHNS, SASEGT. The PCR was carried out with 60 Vbeta primers and 13 Jbeta primers. Sequencing used immunoSEQ multiplex PCR; TCRdb keeps in-frame clones, though not all of them. In the table there are about 150,000 clones, about three quarters of which are singletons. The donors gave bone marrow, and they were healthy. Of note for this clone: Its antigen is still unknown.

The source of this sequence is a man in his forties in good health and CMV-seropositive. The sample comprised PBMCs. The gene calls are TRBV6-1 and TRBJ2-1, with 7 positions matching TRBD2. The CDR3 nucleotides read TGTGCCACCTCTAGCGGACCTCCCTCCTACAATGAGCAGTTCTTC. The encoded protein is CATSSGPPSYNEQFF.